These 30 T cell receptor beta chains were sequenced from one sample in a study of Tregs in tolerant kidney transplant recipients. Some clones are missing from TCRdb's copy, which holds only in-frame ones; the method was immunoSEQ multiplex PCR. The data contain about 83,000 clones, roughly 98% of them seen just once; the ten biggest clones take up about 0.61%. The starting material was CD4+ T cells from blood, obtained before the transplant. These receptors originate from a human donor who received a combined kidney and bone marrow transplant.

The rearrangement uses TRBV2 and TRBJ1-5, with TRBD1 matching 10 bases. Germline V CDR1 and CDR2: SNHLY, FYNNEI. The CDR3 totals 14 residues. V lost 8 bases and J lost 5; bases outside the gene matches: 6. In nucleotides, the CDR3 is TGTGCCAGCGTCCGGGACAGGGGATATCAGCCCCAGCATTTT. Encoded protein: CASVRDRGYQPQHF. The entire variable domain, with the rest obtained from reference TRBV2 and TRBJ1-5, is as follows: EPEVTQTPSHQVTQMGQEVILRCVPISNHLYFYWYRQILGQKVEFLVSFYNNEISEKSEIFDDQFSVERPDGSNFTLKIRSTKLEDSAMYFCASVRDRGYQPQHFGDGTRLSIL.

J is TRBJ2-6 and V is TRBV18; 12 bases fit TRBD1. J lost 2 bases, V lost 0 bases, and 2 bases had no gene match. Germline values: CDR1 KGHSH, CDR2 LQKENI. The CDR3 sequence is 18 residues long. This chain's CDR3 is CASSPPGQGAAGANVLTF. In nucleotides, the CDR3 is TGTGCCAGCTCACCACCGGGACAGGGGGCGGCTGGGGCCAACGTCCTGACTTTC.

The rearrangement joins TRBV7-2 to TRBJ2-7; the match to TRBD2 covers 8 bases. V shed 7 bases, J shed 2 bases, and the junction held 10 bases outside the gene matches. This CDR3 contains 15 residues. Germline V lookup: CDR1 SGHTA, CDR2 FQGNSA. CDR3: CASTLSGGIAYEQYF. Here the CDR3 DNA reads TGTGCCAGCACCTTGAGCGGGGGAATCGCCTACGAGCAGTACTTC.

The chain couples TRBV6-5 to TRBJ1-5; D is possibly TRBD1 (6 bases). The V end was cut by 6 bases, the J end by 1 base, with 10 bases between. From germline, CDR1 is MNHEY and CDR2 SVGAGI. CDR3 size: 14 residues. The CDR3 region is CASRTGISNQPQHF. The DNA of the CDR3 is TGTGCCAGCAGAACAGGGATAAGCAATCAGCCCCAGCATTTT.

CDR3 sequence reads: CASSPIWTGLNTEAFF. As DNA, the CDR3 is TGTGCCAGCTCACCAATATGGACAGGACTGAACACTGAAGCTTTCTTT. The rearrangement uses TRBV18 and TRBJ1-1, with TRBD1 matching 7 bases. The germline V gene encodes CDR1 KGHSH and CDR2 LQKENI. This CDR3 has 16 amino acids. V trimming: 2 bases; J trimming: 0 bases; junction bases outside the gene matches: 6.

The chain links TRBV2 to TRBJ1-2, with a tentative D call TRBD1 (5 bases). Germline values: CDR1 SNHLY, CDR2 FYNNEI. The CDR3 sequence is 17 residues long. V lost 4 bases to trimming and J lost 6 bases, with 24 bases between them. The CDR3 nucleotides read TGTGCCAGCAGTGTTCGAAGAGGAGCTGGATCGGGGGATGGCTACACCTTC. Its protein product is CASSVRRGAGSGDGYTF.

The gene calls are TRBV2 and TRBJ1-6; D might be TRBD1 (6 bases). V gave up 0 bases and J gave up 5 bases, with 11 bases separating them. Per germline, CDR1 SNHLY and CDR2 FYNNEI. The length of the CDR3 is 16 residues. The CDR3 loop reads CASSEARQGNNSPLHF. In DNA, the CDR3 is TGTGCCAGCAGTGAAGCTCGGCAGGGGAATAATTCACCCCTCCACTTT.

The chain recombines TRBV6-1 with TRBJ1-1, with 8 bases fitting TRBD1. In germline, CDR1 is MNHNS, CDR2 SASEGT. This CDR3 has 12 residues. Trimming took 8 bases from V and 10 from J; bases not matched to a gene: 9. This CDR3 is CASLRGTGVAFF. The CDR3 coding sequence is TGTGCCAGCCTGCGCGGGACAGGCGTAGCTTTCTTT.

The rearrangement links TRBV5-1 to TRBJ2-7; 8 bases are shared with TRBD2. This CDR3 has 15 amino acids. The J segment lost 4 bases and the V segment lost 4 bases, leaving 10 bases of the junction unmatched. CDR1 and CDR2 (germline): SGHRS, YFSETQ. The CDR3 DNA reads TGCGCCAGCAGCCCCCACAGCGGGAGTAAGTACGAGCAGTACTTC. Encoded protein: CASSPHSGSKYEQYF.

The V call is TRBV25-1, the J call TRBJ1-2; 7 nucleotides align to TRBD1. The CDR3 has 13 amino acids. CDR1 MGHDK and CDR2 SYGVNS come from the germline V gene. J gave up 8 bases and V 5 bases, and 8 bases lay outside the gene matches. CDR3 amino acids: CASSSRGLRGYTF. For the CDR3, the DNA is TGTGCCAGCAGTTCGAGGGGGCTTCGGGGCTACACCTTC.

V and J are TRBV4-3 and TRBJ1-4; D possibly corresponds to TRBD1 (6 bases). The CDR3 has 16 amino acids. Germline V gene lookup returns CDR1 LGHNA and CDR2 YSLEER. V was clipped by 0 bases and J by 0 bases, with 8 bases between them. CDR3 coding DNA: TGCGCCAGCAGCCAAGAACAGGGCCCAACTAATGAAAAACTGTTTTTT. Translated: CASSQEQGPTNEKLFF.

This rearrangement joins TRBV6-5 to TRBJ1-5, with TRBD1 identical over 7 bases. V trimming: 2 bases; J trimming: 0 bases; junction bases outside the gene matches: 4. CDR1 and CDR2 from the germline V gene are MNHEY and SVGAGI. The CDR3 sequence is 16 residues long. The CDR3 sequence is CASSYRRGDSNQPQHF. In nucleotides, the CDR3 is TGTGCCAGCAGTTACCGCAGGGGGGATAGCAATCAGCCCCAGCATTTT.

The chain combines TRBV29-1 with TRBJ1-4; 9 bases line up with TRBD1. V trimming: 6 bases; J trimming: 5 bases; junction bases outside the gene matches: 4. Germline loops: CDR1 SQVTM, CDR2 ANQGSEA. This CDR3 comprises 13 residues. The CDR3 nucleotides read TGCAGCGTCCGACAGGGGGGAAATGAAAAACTGTTTTTT. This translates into CSVRQGGNEKLFF.

The CDR3 DNA follows: TGTGCCACCAGCAGAAGCGCCGGGACAGGGGGCTCTGGGGCCAACGTCCTGACTTTC. Protein product: CATSRSAGTGGSGANVLTF. This chain joins TRBV15 and TRBJ2-6, with 11 positions matching TRBD1. With V trimmed by 2 bases and J by 0 bases, 6 bases remained unmatched. Germline CDR1 and CDR2: LNHNV and YYDKDF (reference sequence). The CDR3 covers 19 residues.

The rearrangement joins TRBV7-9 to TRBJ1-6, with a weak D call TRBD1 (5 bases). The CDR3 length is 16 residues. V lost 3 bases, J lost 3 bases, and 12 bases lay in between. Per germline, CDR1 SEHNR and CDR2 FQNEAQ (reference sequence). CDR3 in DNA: TGTGCCAGCAGCTTGGGGGGATTGATCTATAATTCACCCCTCCACTTT. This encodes CASSLGGLIYNSPLHF. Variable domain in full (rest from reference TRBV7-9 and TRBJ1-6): DTGVSQNPRHKITKRGQNVTFRCDPISEHNRLYWYRQTLGQGPEFLTYFQNEAQLEKSRLLSDRFSAERPKGSFSTLEIQRTEQGDSAMYLCASSLGGLIYNSPLHFGNGTRLTVT.

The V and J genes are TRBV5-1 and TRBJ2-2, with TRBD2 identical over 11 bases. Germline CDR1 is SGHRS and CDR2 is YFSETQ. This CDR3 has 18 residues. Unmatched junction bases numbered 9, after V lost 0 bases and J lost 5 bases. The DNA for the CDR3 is TGCGCCAGCAGCTTGGGCGGGACTAGCGGAGCACGGACCGGGGAGCTGTTTTTT. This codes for CASSLGGTSGARTGELFF.

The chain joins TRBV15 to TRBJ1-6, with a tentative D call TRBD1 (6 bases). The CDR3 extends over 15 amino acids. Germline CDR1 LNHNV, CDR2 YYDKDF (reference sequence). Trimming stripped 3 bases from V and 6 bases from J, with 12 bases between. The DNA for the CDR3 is TGTGCCACCAGCAGGGGGGGGGCAGGTAATTCACCCCTCCACTTT. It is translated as CATSRGGAGNSPLHF.

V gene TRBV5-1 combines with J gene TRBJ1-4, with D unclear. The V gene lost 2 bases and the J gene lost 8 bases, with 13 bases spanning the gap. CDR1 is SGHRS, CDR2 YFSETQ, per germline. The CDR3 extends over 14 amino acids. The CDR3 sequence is CASSFGSAGEKLFF. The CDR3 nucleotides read TGCGCCAGCAGCTTTGGCTCTGCGGGGGAAAAACTGTTTTTT. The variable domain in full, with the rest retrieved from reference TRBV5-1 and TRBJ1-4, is KAGVTQTPRYLIKTRGQQVTLSCSPISGHRSVSWYQQTPGQGLQFLFEYFSETQRNKGNFPGRFSGRQFSNSRSEMNVSTLELGDSALYLCASSFGSAGEKLFFGSGTQLSVL.

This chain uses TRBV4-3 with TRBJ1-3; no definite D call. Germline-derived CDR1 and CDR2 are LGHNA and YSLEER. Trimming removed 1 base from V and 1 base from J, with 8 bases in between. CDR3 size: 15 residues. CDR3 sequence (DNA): TGCGCCAGCAGCCAAGTAGGGAGATCTGGAAACACCATATATTTT. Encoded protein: CASSQVGRSGNTIYF.

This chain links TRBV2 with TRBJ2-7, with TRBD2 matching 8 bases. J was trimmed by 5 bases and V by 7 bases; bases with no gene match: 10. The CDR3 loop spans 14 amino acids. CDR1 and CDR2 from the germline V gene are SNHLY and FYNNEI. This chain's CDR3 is CASNRGGARDEQYF. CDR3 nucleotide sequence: TGTGCCAGCAACCGGGGGGGGGCGAGGGACGAGCAGTACTTC.

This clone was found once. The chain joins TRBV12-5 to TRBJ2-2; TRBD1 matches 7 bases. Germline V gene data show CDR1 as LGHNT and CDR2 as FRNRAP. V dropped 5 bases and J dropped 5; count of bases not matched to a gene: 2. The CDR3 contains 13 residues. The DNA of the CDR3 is TGTGCTAGTGGTAAGGACAGGACCGGGGAGCTGTTTTTT. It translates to CASGKDRTGELFF.

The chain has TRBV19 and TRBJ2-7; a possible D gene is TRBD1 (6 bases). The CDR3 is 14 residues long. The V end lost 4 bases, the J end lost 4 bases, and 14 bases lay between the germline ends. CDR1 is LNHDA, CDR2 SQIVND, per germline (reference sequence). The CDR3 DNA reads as TGTGCCAGTAGTACCTCACAGGGCTTTTACGAGCAGTACTTC. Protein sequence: CASSTSQGFYEQYF.

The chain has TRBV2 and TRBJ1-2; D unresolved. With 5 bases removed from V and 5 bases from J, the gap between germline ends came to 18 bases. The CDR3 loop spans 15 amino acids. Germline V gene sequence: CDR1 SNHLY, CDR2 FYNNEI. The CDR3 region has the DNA TGTGCCAGCAGTTTCTCGGCCCAGGCTGATTATGGCTACACCTTC. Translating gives CASSFSAQADYGYTF.

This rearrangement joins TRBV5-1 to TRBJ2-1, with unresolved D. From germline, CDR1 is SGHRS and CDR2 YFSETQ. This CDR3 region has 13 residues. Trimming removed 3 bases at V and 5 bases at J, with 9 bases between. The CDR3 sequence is CASSSQRDNEQFF. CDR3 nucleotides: TGCGCCAGCAGCTCTCAGCGCGACAATGAGCAGTTCTTC.

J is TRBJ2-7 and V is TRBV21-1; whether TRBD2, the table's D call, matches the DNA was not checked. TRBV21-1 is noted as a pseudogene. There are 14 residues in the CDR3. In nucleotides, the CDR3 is TGTGCCAGCAGCAAGCTAGACGGGACCTACGAGCAGTACTTC. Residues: CASSKLDGTYEQYF.

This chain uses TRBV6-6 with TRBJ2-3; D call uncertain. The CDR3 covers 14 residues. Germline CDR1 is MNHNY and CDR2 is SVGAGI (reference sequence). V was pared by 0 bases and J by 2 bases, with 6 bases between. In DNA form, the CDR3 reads TGTGCCAGCAGTTACTCGCCTAACACAGATACGCAGTATTTT. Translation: CASSYSPNTDTQYF.

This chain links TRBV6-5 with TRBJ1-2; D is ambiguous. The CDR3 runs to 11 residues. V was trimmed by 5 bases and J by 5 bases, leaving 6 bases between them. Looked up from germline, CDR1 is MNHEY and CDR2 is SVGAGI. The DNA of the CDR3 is TGTGCCAGCAGTGGGCAGTATGGCTACACCTTC. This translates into CASSGQYGYTF.

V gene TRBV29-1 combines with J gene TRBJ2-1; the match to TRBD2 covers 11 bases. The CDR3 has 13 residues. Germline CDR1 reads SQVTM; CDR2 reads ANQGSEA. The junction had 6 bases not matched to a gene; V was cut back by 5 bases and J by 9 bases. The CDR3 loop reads CSVRLAGLGEQFF. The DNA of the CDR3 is TGCAGCGTTCGACTAGCGGGACTCGGTGAGCAGTTCTTC.

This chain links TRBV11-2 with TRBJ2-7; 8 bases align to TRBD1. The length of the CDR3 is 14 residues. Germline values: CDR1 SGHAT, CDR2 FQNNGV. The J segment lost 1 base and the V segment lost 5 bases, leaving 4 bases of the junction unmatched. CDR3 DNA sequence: TGTGCCAGCAGCCTGGGACAGGCTTCCTACGAGCAGTACTTC. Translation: CASSLGQASYEQYF.

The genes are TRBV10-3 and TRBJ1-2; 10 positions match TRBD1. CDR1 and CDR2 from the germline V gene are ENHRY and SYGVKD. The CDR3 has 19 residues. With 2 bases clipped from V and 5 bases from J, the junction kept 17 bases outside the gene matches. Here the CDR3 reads CAISEPNKPDRGLQYGYTF. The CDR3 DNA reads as TGTGCCATCAGTGAGCCGAACAAGCCGGACAGGGGGTTACAGTATGGCTACACCTTC.